The 21 T cell receptor beta chains below come from one sample, sequenced in a study of OX40 agonist ivuxolimab in advanced cancers. Libraries were prepared by immunoSEQ multiplex PCR; TCRdb keeps only in-frame clonotypes and omits some of them. Of about 50,000 clones in the sample, over 65% were seen once. Material: CD4+ or CD8+ T cells sorted from blood, obtained in a trial of the OX40 agonist ivuxolimab. The receptors derive from an adult with an advanced solid tumor such as melanoma, head and neck, liver or kidney cancer.

The gene calls are TRBV11-3 and TRBJ2-1, with TRBD2 as a possible D gene (5 bases). CDR3 length: 13 residues. In germline, CDR1 is SGHNT, CDR2 YENEEA. The germline V and J ends were trimmed by 8 bases and 3 bases, with 11 bases remaining between them. The CDR3 DNA follows: TGTGCCAGCGGGAGTGCGGGCTACAATGAGCAGTTCTTC. It codes for CASGSAGYNEQFF.

For this clone: Other DNA sequences within the sample encode an identical CDR3. The DNA of the CDR3 is TGTGCCAGCAGGACAGGCAATCAGCCCCAGCATTTT. This sequence encodes CASRTGNQPQHF. This sequence joins TRBV6-5 and TRBJ1-5; weak D call: TRBD1 (5 bases). There are 12 residues in the CDR3. The germline gives CDR1 MNHEY, CDR2 SVGAGI. The V and J ends lost 6 bases and 2 bases respectively, with 5 bases between them.

The rearrangement links TRBV19 to TRBJ2-7; D is perhaps TRBD1 or TRBD2 (5 bases each). The CDR3 runs to 15 residues. V gave up 5 bases and J gave up 0 bases, with 14 bases separating them. Germline V gene sequence: CDR1 LNHDA, CDR2 SQIVND (reference sequence). CDR3 DNA: TGTGCCAGTAGTCTTCCTGGGGGAAGCTCCTACGAGCAGTACTTC. This codes for CASSLPGGSSYEQYF.

The rearrangement joins TRBV14 to TRBJ2-7; D gene uncertain. Trimming stripped 5 bases from V and 6 bases from J, with 17 bases between. The CDR3 is made up of 14 amino acids. Per germline, CDR1 SGHDN and CDR2 FVKESK. For the CDR3, the DNA is TGTGCCAGCAGCAATTTTGCCCTATCATCCGAGCAGTACTTC. Translation gives CASSNFALSSEQYF.

The chain joins TRBV29-1 to TRBJ2-7; D is unresolved. This CDR3 spans 12 amino acids. V lost 2 bases, J lost 4 bases, and 9 bases lay in between. Per the germline V gene, CDR1 is SQVTM and CDR2 is ANQGSEA. CDR3: CSVEMGVYEQYF. DNA of the CDR3: TGCAGCGTTGAAATGGGCGTATACGAGCAGTACTTC.

The chain carries TRBV5-4 and TRBJ2-5; tentatively, D is TRBD1 or TRBD2 (5 bases each). This CDR3 region has 15 residues. Per germline, CDR1 SGHNT and CDR2 YYREEE (reference sequence). Between the trimmed V and J ends, which lost 4 bases and 4 bases, there was a span of 17 bases. CDR3 DNA: TGTGCCAGCAGCGGCCCCAGGGAAGGGAGAGAGACCCAGTACTTC. Its translation is CASSGPREGRETQYF.

The chain is built from TRBV5-8 and TRBJ2-3; 11 bases are a match to TRBD2. Germline CDR1 reads SGHTS; CDR2 reads YDEGEE. The length of the CDR3 is 17 residues. V trimming: 2 bases; J trimming: 6 bases; junction bases outside the gene matches: 11. The CDR3 is CASSFPSTSGTFDTQYF. DNA for the CDR3: TGTGCCAGCAGCTTCCCCTCGACTAGCGGGACGTTTGATACGCAGTATTTT.

This clone was recorded only once. The chain has TRBV18 and TRBJ2-3; 10 nucleotides align to TRBD2. Germline CDR1 and CDR2: KGHSH and LQKENI. The CDR3 extends over 16 amino acids. The junction had 5 bases not matched to a gene; V was cut back by 3 bases and J by 2 bases. CDR3 nucleotide sequence: TGTGCCAGCTCACCTTCCACTAGCGGGGACACAGATACGCAGTATTTT. Protein product: CASSPSTSGDTDTQYF.

The chain recombines TRBV27 with TRBJ1-3, with D perhaps TRBD1 (5 bases). The CDR3 has 14 residues. Per the germline V gene, CDR1 is MNHEY and CDR2 is SMNVEV (reference sequence). Trimming removed 2 bases at V and 0 bases at J, with 5 bases between. The CDR3 nucleotides read TGTGCCAGCAGTTTACAGGGCTCTGGAAACACCATATATTTT. Its protein is CASSLQGSGNTIYF.

The chain has TRBV11-3 and TRBJ1-6; D possibly corresponds to TRBD1 (5 bases). The CDR3 sequence is 15 residues long. V dropped 5 bases and J dropped 7 bases, with 15 bases sitting between them. Germline CDR1 and CDR2: SGHNT and YENEEA. CDR3 in DNA: TGTGCCAGCAGCCTAAACGGGGGGGAGAATTCACCCCTCCACTTT. It is translated as CASSLNGGENSPLHF.

The table lists this clone with a count of one. The chain uses TRBV6-1 and TRBJ1-5; D gene ambiguous. Germline CDR1 MNHNS, CDR2 SASEGT. Trimming left V 4 bases short and J 0 bases short, with 10 bases between. This CDR3 comprises 15 residues. CDR3 in DNA: TGTGCCAGCAGTGTAGTTTCGCTTAGCAATCAGCCCCAGCATTTT. This gives the protein CASSVVSLSNQPQHF.

The rearrangement uses TRBV30 and TRBJ1-2, with no clear D. The length of the CDR3 is 12 residues. The V end lost 4 bases, the J end lost 4 bases, and 10 bases lay between the germline ends. Per germline, CDR1 GTSNPN and CDR2 SVGIG (reference sequence). DNA of the CDR3: TGTGCCTGGAATACGGTTCCCTATGGCTACACCTTC. Amino acids: CAWNTVPYGYTF. The whole variable domain, filled in from reference TRBV30 and TRBJ1-2, reads SQTIHQWPATLVQPVGSPLSLECTVEGTSNPNLYWYRQAAGRGLQLLFYSVGIGQISSEVPQNLSASRPQDRQFILSSKKLLLSDSGFYLCAWNTVPYGYTFGSGTRLTVV.

The chain has TRBV18 and TRBJ2-7; TRBD1 matches at 11 bases. Germline loops: CDR1 KGHSH, CDR2 LQKENI. This CDR3 spans 15 amino acids. The J segment lost 2 bases and the V segment lost 2 bases, leaving 2 bases of the junction unmatched. The CDR3 bases are TGTGCCAGCTCACCATCGGGACAGGGGGCCTACGAGCAGTACTTC. This translates into CASSPSGQGAYEQYF.

The chain recombines TRBV6-5 with TRBJ1-1; maybe TRBD1 (5 bases). Germline-derived CDR1 and CDR2 are MNHEY and SVGAGI. The V end lost 6 bases, the J end lost 1 base, and 12 bases lay between the germline ends. The CDR3 length is 14 residues. CDR3 sequence reads: CASSRGTANTEAFF. The CDR3 DNA reads TGTGCCAGCAGCCGCGGGACCGCGAACACTGAAGCTTTCTTT.

CDR3 amino acids: CATAPGQGVRTGELFF. The CDR3 region has the DNA TGTGCCACTGCCCCCGGACAGGGGGTGAGAACCGGGGAGCTGTTTTTT. The chain combines TRBV27 with TRBJ2-2; 10 nucleotides match TRBD1. Germline V CDR1 and CDR2: MNHEY, SMNVEV (reference sequence). The J segment lost 5 bases and the V segment lost 10 bases, leaving 13 bases of the junction unmatched. The CDR3 covers 16 residues.

This chain links TRBV30 with TRBJ2-2, with D tentatively TRBD2 (6 bases). Trimming removed 2 bases at V and 3 bases at J, with 7 bases between. The CDR3 totals 13 residues. CDR1 is GTSNPN, CDR2 SVGIG, per germline (reference sequence). CDR3 loop: CAWSRGYTGELFF. As DNA, the CDR3 is TGTGCCTGGAGTCGGGGGTACACCGGGGAGCTGTTTTTT. Full variable domain (outside the CDR3, taken from reference TRBV30 and TRBJ2-2): SQTIHQWPATLVQPVGSPLSLECTVEGTSNPNLYWYRQAAGRGLQLLFYSVGIGQISSEVPQNLSASRPQDRQFILSSKKLLLSDSGFYLCAWSRGYTGELFFGEGSRLTVL.

The chain has TRBV11-2 and TRBJ2-3; D is unresolved. Germline V gene data show CDR1 as SGHAT and CDR2 as FQNNGV. The length of the CDR3 is 14 residues. The ends were cut back, 0 bases at V and 4 bases at J, with 8 bases in the middle. The CDR3 nucleotides are TGTGCCAGCAGCTTAGAGCGAGGTTCAGATACGCAGTATTTT. Translation gives CASSLERGSDTQYF.

This sequence joins TRBV5-1 and TRBJ2-2; tentative D call: TRBD1 (6 bases). V lost 0 bases and J 6 bases, leaving 12 bases between the germline ends. CDR3 length: 15 amino acids. Germline CDR1 reads SGHRS; CDR2 reads YFSETQ. CDR3 loop: CASSLGDTQSGELFF. The CDR3 DNA follows: TGCGCCAGCAGCTTGGGGGACACCCAGTCCGGGGAGCTGTTTTTT.

The rearrangement joins TRBV27 to TRBJ2-7, with 11 bases matching TRBD1. Unmatched junction bases numbered 20, after V lost 5 bases and J lost 5 bases. This CDR3 comprises 19 residues. Germline CDR1 is MNHEY and CDR2 is SMNVEV (reference sequence). The CDR3 nucleotides are TGTGCCAGCAGTCCCAGGGGGGGACAGGGGGTATGGTTTGGGGACGAGCAGTACTTC. Translation gives CASSPRGGQGVWFGDEQYF.

This clone was seen a single time. The genes are TRBV15 and TRBJ2-1; D unclear. CDR1 and CDR2 (germline): LNHNV, YYDKDF (reference sequence). The V and J ends lost 0 bases and 2 bases respectively, with 14 bases between them. This CDR3 is built from 17 residues. The CDR3 DNA reads TGTGCCACCAGCAGAGATGCCAGCTACTTTACCTACAATGAGCAGTTCTTC. This codes for CATSRDASYFTYNEQFF.

The chain joins TRBV2 to TRBJ2-5, with TRBD2 matching 11 bases. The CDR3 consists of 16 residues. The J segment lost 2 bases and the V segment lost 2 bases, leaving 4 bases of the junction unmatched. Germline V CDR1 and CDR2: SNHLY, FYNNEI. CDR3 region: CASSEWLAGGQETQYF. CDR3 bases: TGTGCCAGCAGTGAATGGTTAGCGGGGGGGCAAGAGACCCAGTACTTC. Using reference TRBV2 and TRBJ2-5 for the parts outside the CDR3, the full variable domain is EPEVTQTPSHQVTQMGQEVILRCVPISNHLYFYWYRQILGQKVEFLVSFYNNEISEKSEIFDDQFSVERPDGSNFTLKIRSTKLEDSAMYFCASSEWLAGGQETQYFGPGTRLLVL.